These 9 T cell receptor beta chains originate from one sample sequenced in a study of CD8 T cells in ankylosing spondylitis (TCRdb year 2017). On the study overall, not on this receptor specifically: Blood from ankylosing spondylitis patients appeared to be characterized by a TCR beta motif made up of seven or eight highly homologous amino acid variants.

Which antigens these TCRs recognize remains unknown. Libraries were constructed by 5' RACE. The run used an Illumina HiSeq 2500. TCRdb redid the processing of the public reads, applying fastp at Q25 and MiXCR, and retained in-frame beta chains. Rows are combined by CDR3 protein, so each entry shows the most common genes and DNA. This sample lists 350,000 to 450,000 distinct CDR3 sequences; 20% to 30% were detected once. The ten largest account for under 0.9% of the sample. The sequenced sample consisted of blood, either unsorted or a sorted T cell fraction (not recorded which). These TCRs come from a male donor with ankylosing spondylitis.

This chain uses TRBV12-3 or TRBV12-4 with TRBJ2-1; unclear D gene. V was pared by 5 bases and J by 8 bases, with 10 bases between. The length of the CDR3 is 12 residues. This chain's CDR3 is CASSLSVYEQFF. The CDR3 nucleotides read TGTGCCAGCAGTCTGAGCGTATATGAGCAGTTCTTC.

The genes are TRBV6-5 and TRBJ2-1, with 7 positions matching TRBD2. The CDR3 covers 17 residues. Germline V lookup: CDR1 MNHEY, CDR2 SVGAGI. V dropped 2 bases and J dropped 2; count of bases not matched to a gene: 9. In nucleotides, the CDR3 is TGTGCCAGCAGTTACGGGGGGGAAAGTCCCGCCTACAATGAGCAGTTCTTC. Translating it yields CASSYGGESPAYNEQFF.

This clonotype turned up a few times. V gene TRBV5-1 combines with J gene TRBJ2-1, with D maybe TRBD1 (7 bases). The CDR3 extends over 14 amino acids. Trimming left V 0 bases short and J 9 bases short, with 13 bases between. The germline V gene has CDR1 SGHRS and CDR2 YFSETQ. The DNA of the CDR3 is TGCGCCAGCAGCTTGGGGGGGGACAGTAGTGAGCAGTTCTTC. Its protein product is CASSLGGDSSEQFF.

This clonotype has only a few counts. This chain joins TRBV29-1 and TRBJ2-3; no clear D gene. The germline gives CDR1 SQVTM, CDR2 ANQGSEA. The CDR3 runs to 14 residues. V lost 0 bases, J lost 1 base, and 8 bases lay in between. The CDR3 loop is CSVEDSQGTDTQYF. CDR3 nucleotides: TGCAGCGTTGAAGACTCCCAGGGCACAGATACGCAGTATTTT.

This clonotype was observed a few times. The V call is TRBV5-1, the J call TRBJ1-4, with TRBD1 matching over 7 bases. Germline-derived CDR1 and CDR2 are SGHRS and YFSETQ. The CDR3 is made up of 15 amino acids. Trimming cost V 3 bases and J 12 bases; bases outside gene matches: 14. The CDR3 protein is CASSSSGQTPRELFF. DNA for the CDR3: TGCGCCAGCAGCTCCTCGGGACAGACGCCTCGGGAACTGTTTTTT.

The V call is TRBV10-3, the J call TRBJ1-1; 8 bases line up with TRBD1. Per germline, CDR1 ENHRY and CDR2 SYGVKD. V was clipped by 4 bases and J by 1 base; unmatched bases: 2. The CDR3 length is 14 residues. For the CDR3, the DNA is TGTGCCATCAGTGGGGGGACAGGGAACACTGAAGCTTTCTTT. It encodes CAISGGTGNTEAFF.

A word on this clonotype: Given a much more abundant clone one base away, this may be a read error. The genes are TRBV20-1 and TRBJ2-2; 11 positions match TRBD2. This CDR3 spans 17 amino acids. Germline lookup yields CDR1 DFQATT and CDR2 SNEGSKA (reference sequence). The CDR3, as DNA: TGCTGTGCTAGAGATCTCATAACTAGCGGGAGTTCCGGGGAGCTGTTTTTT. Translation: CCARDLITSGSSGELFF.

This clonotype was observed a handful of times. The V call is TRBV2, the J call TRBJ2-5, with 9 bases that match TRBD1. The CDR3 is made up of 20 amino acids. V gave up 6 bases and J gave up 5 bases; unmatched junction bases: 25. Germline V CDR1 and CDR2: SNHLY, FYNNEI. In nucleotides, the CDR3 is TGTGCCAGCAGAAAAGGATGGACAGGGGTCTCAGCGGGAAGGGGTGAGACCCAGTACTTC. Residues: CASRKGWTGVSAGRGETQYF.

The CDR3 bases are TGTGCCAGCAGCGCCACGGGACTAGCGGGACGGATTTACTCCTACAATGAGCAGTTCTTC. Amino acids: CASSATGLAGRIYSYNEQFF. This chain joins TRBV9 and TRBJ2-1; TRBD2 matches 13 bases. With 3 bases clipped from V and 0 bases from J, the junction kept 12 bases outside the gene matches. The CDR3 length is 20 residues. Looked up from germline, CDR1 is SGDLS and CDR2 is YYNGEE. Full variable domain (missing parts from reference TRBV9 and TRBJ2-1): DSGVTQTPKHLITATGQRVTLRCSPRSGDLSVYWYQQSLDQGLQFLIQYYNGEERAKGNILERFSAQQFPDLHSELNLSSLELGDSALYFCASSATGLAGRIYSYNEQFFGPGTRLTVL.